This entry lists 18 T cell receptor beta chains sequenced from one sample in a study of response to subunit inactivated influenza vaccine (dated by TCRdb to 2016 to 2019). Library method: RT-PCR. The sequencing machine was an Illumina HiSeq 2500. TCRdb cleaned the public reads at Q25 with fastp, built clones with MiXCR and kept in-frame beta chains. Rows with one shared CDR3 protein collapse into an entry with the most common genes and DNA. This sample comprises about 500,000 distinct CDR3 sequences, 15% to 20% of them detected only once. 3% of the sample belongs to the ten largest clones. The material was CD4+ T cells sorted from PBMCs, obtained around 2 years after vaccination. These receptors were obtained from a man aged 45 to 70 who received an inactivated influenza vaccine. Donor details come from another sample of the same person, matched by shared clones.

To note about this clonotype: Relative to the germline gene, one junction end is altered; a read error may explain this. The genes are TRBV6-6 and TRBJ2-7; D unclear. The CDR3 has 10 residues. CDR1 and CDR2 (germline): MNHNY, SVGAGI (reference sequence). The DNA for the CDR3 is TGTGCCAGCGGTTACGGCGAGCAGTACTTC. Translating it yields CASGYGEQYF.

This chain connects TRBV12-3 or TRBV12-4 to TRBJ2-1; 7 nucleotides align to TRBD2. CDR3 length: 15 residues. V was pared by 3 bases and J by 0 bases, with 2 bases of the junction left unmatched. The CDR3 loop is CASSLGGDSYNEQFF. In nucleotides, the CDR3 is TGTGCCAGCAGTTTGGGAGGGGACTCCTACAATGAGCAGTTCTTC.

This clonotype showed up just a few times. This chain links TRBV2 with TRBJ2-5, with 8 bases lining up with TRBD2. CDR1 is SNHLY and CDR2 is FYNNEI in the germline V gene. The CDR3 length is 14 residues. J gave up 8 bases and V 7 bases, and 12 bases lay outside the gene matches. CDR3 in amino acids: CASKLSKAGDTQYF. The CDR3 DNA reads TGTGCCAGCAAACTAAGTAAAGCGGGAGACACCCAGTACTTC.

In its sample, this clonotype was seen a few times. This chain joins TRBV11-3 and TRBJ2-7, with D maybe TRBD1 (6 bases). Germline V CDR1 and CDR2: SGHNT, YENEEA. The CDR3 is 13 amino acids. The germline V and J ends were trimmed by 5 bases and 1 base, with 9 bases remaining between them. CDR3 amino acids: CASSVDSSYEQYF. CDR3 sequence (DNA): TGTGCCAGCAGCGTGGACAGTTCCTACGAGCAGTACTTC. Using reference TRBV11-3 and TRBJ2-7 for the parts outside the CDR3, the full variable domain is EAGVVQSPRYKIIEKKQPVAFWCNPISGHNTLYWYLQNLGQGPELLIRYENEEAVDDSQLPKDRFSAERLKGVDSTLKIQPAELGDSAVYLCASSVDSSYEQYFGPGTRLTVT.

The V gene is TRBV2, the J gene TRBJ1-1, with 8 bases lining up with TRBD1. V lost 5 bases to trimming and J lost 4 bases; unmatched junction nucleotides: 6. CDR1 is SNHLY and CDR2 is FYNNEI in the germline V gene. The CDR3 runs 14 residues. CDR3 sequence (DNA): TGTGCCAGCAGTTCCCGGGACAGGCGCACTGAAGCTTTCTTT. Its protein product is CASSSRDRRTEAFF.

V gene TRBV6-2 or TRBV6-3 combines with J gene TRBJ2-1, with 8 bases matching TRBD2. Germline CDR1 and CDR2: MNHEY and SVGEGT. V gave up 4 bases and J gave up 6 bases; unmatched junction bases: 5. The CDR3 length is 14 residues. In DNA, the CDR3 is TGTGCCAGCAGTTCGGGACTAGGTAGCAATGAGCAGTTCTTC. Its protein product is CASSSGLGSNEQFF.

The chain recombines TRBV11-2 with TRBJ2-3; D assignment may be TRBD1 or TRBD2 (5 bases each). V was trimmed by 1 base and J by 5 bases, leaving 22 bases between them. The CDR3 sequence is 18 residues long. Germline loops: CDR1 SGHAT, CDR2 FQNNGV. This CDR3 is CASSLVKILAGRVDTQYF. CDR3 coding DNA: TGTGCCAGCAGCTTAGTTAAGATCTTGGCAGGGCGGGTAGATACGCAGTATTTT.

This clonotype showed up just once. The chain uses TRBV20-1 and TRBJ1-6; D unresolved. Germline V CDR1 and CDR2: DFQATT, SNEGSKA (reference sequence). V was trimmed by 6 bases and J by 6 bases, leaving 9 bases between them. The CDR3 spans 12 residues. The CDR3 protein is CSATQSNSPLHF. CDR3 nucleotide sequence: TGCAGTGCAACACAGTCTAATTCACCCCTCCACTTT.

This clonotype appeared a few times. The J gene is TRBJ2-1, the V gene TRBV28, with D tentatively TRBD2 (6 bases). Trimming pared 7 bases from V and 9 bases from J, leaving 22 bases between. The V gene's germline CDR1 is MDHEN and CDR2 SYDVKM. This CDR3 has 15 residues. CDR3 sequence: CASTPLLDSGGEQFF. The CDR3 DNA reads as TGTGCCAGCACCCCCCTTTTAGATAGCGGAGGTGAGCAGTTCTTC.

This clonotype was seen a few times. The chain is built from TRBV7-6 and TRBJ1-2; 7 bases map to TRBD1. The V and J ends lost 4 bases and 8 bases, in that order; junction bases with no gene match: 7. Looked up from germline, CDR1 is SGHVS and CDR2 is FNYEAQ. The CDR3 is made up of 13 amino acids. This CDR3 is CASSSDRVKGYTF. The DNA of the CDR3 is TGTGCCAGCAGCTCCGACAGGGTTAAAGGCTACACCTTC.

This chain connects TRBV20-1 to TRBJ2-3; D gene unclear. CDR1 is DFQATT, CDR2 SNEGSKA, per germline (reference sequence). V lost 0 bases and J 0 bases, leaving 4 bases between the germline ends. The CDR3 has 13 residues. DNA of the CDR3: TGCAGTGCTAGAGACCCGAGCACAGATACGCAGTATTTT. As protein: CSARDPSTDTQYF.

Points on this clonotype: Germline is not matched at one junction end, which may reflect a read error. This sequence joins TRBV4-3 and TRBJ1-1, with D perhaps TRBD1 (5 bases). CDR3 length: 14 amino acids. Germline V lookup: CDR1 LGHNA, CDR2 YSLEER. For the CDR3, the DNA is TGCGCCAGCAGCCAACCGGGGCCGGCCGCTGAGGCTTTCTTT. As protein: CASSQPGPAAEAFF.

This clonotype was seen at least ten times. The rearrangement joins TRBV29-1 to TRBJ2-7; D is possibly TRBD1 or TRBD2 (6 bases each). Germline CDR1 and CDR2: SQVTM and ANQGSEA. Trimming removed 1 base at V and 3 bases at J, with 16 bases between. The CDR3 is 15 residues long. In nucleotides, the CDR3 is TGCAGCGTTGAAGCGGGCCCTCGGGGGCTCTACGAGCAGTACTTC. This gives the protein CSVEAGPRGLYEQYF.

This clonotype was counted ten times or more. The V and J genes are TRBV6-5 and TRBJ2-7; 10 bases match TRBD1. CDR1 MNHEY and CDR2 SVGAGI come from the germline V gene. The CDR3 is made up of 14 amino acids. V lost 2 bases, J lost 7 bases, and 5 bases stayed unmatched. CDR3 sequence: CASSYGGTGVEQYF. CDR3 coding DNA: TGTGCCAGCAGTTACGGAGGGACAGGGGTTGAGCAGTACTTC.

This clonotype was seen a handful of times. DNA for the CDR3: TGCAGTGCTAGAGACAAACTAGCGGGAGTCTTTGGCGAGCAGTACTTC. It yields the protein CSARDKLAGVFGEQYF. The genes are TRBV20-1 and TRBJ2-7; 11 positions match TRBD2. Germline-derived CDR1 and CDR2 are DFQATT and SNEGSKA (reference sequence). J was trimmed by 6 bases and V by 0 bases; bases with no gene match: 10. CDR3 length equals 16 residues.

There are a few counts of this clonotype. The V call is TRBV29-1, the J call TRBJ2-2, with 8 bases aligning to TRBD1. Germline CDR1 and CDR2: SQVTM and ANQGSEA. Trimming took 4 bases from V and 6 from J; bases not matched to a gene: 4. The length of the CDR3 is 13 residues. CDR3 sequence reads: CSVGQGAPGELFF. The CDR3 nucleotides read TGCAGCGTTGGGCAGGGGGCGCCCGGGGAGCTGTTTTTT.

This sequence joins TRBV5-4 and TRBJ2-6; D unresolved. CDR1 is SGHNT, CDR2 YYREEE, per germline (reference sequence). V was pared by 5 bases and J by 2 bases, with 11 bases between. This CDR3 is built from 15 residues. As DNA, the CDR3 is TGTGCCAGCAGTATGATGGGGACTGGGGCCAACGTCCTGACTTTC. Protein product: CASSMMGTGANVLTF. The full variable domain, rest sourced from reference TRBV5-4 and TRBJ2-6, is ETGVTQSPTHLIKTRGQQVTLRCSSQSGHNTVSWYQQALGQGPQFIFQYYREEENGRGNFPPRFSGLQFPNYSSELNVNALELDDSALYLCASSMMGTGANVLTFGAGSRLTVL.

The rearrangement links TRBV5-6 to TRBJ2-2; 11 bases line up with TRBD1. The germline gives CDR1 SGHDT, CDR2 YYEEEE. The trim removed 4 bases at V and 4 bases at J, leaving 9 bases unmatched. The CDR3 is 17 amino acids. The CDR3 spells CASSLRGQGVFTGELFF. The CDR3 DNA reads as TGTGCCAGCAGCCTCAGGGGACAGGGGGTGTTCACCGGGGAGCTGTTTTTT.